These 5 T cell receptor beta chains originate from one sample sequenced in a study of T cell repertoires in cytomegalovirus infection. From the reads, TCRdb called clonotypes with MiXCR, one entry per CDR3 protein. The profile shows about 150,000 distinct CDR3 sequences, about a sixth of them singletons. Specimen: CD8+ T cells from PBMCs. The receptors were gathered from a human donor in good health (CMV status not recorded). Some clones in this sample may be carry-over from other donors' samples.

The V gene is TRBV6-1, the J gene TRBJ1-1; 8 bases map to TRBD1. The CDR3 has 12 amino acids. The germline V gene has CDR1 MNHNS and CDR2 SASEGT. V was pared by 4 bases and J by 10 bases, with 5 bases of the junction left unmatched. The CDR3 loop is CASSARGLGAFF. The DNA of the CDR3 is TGTGCCAGCAGTGCCAGGGGGCTCGGAGCTTTCTTT.

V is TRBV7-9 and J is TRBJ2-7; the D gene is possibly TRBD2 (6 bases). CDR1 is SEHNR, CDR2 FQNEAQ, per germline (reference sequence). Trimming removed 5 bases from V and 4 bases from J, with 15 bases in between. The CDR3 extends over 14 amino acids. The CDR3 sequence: CASSPGTGFYEQYF. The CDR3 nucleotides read TGTGCCAGCAGCCCCGGGACTGGGTTTTACGAGCAGTACTTC.

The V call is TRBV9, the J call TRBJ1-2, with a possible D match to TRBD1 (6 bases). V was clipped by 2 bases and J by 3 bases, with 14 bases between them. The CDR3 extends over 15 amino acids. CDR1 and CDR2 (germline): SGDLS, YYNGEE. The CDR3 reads CASSVDDRSYYGYTF. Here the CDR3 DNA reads TGTGCCAGCAGCGTTGATGACAGGAGTTACTATGGCTACACCTTC.

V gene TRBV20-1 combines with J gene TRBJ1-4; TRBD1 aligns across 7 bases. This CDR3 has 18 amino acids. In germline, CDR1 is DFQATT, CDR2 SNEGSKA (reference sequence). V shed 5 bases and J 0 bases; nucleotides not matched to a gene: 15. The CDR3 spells CSAPTGDANVATNEKLFF. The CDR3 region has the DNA TGCAGTGCTCCTACAGGGGATGCAAACGTAGCAACTAATGAAAAACTGTTTTTT.

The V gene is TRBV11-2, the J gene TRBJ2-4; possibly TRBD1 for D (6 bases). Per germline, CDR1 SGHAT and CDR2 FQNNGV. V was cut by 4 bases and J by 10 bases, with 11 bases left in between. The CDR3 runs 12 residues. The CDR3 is CASSSGQRIQYF. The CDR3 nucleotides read TGTGCCAGCAGCTCTGGACAGAGAATTCAGTACTTC.